The present entry profiles one TCR beta chain with its context. No antigen is known for it. No much larger clonotype is one base removed from it; base qualities were not supplied. TCRbeta CDR3 regions were amplified from genomic DNA by means of the immunoSEQ Assay, a bias-controlled multiplex PCR. For the original study's pipeline: Nucleated cell counts per sample were estimated from amplification of reference gene primers within the assay. Sequence reads were collapsed and filtered to measure the absolute abundance of every unique TCRbeta CDR3 rearrangement. For each sample, productive Simpson clonality was calculated as the square root of Simpson's diversity index across productive rearrangements. The table comes from immuneACCESS by way of TCRdb, which keeps in-frame sequences with V and J called. Part of the clones is missing from these tables; in studies checked, under half for an unresolved V gene and the rest for unknown reasons. V and J calls and clone size are copied from that table; D and trimming were computed from the DNA. Here the sample has about 140,000 clones; approximately 79% occur a single time. The biggest ten clones account for around 2.9% of the sample.

This specimen comes from a study of blood T cell repertoires in COVID-19 (dated by TCRdb to about 2020). Background for the entire study: Collaborator samples came from the United States, Italy and Spain and covered acute and convalescent phases of COVID-19. The prospective study material was composed of cDNA or gDNA derived from T cells, B-cell-depleted T cells, or PBMCs. Subjects who had been exposed to COVID-19, were actively infected with it, or had recovered from it provided the deeply sampled blood TCRbeta repertoires that made up the dataset. The repertoires were released in a freely available public database intended as a resource for research on the immune response to SARS-CoV-2. Samples were obtained from the ongoing ImmuneRACE study (first 160 participants) and from 1,200 or so subjects provided by 6 global collaborators. A de-identified subject ID, COVID-19 status, age in years and sex were almost always included in the sample metadata. Where available, HLA class I and class II types were obtained from metadata supplied by the sample provider rather than from assay-based typing. The paper's findings and limits, for the study overall: How much clinical and demographic metadata was included differed by source and by participant, and the metadata was provided uncurated.

Participants in the prospective study were enrolled through a virtual design, were aged roughly 18 to 95 years, and lived in roughly 24 United States geographic areas. Cohort assignment in the prospective study relied on participant-reported clinical history from a screening survey and a study questionnaire. For ImmuneRACE Cohort 3, a participant was defined as recovered based on two consecutive negative NP/OP PCR tests, clearance by a healthcare professional, or resolution of symptoms. In the prospective study, mobile phlebotomists collected whole blood, serum and a nasopharyngeal or oropharyngeal swab from each participant. Additional blood draws and questionnaires over an approximately 2-month period could optionally be provided by prospective study participants. Prospective study blood samples were shipped either frozen or at room temperature before DNA extraction. Material: PBMCs or T cells enriched from blood (not recorded which). The origin of this receptor is a woman in her forties or fifties who had recovered from COVID-19.

For the CDR3, the sequence is CASSSGQAGFYGYTF. The base sequence is TGTGCCAGCAGCTCTGGACAGGCAGGATTCTATGGCTACACCTTC. The chain is made from TRBV5-6 and TRBJ1-2; TRBD1 matches 7 bases in the middle. Compared with germline, V lacks 3 bases and J lacks 4 bases; bases without a gene match: 9. From its cysteine to its phenylalanine, the CDR3 spans 15 amino acids. Here the CDR3 DNA is all that survives: 45 bases in frame from base 1. CDR1 and CDR2, per the germline V gene, are SGHDT and YYEEEE.